The 4 T cell receptor beta chains listed next were all sequenced from one sample in a study of metastatic and nonmetastatic thyroid tumors (dated by TCRdb to about 2020). The method was PCR. Reads for this sample came from an Illumina HiSeq 4000. TCRdb's own reprocessing of the public reads used fastp at Q25 and MiXCR and kept productive beta chains. In all, the sample holds 15,000 to 25,000 clones, and roughly 25% of those were seen once. The top ten clones comprise 3% to 4% of the sample. None of the patients had been given any treatment before thyroid surgery. The sample comprised blood. All receptors derive from a male donor with papillary thyroid cancer or a benign thyroid nodule (not recorded which). Some clones in this sample may be carry-over from other donors' samples.

There are many counts of this clone. The rearrangement uses TRBV7-3 and TRBJ2-1; TRBD1 matches at 7 bases. Germline lookup yields CDR1 SGHTA and CDR2 FQGTGA. Trimming cost V 0 bases and J 6 bases; bases outside gene matches: 2. This CDR3 contains 14 residues. DNA of the CDR3: TGTGCCAGCAGCTTAACAGGGGGCCCCAATGAGCAGTTCTTC. Translation: CASSLTGGPNEQFF.

The V and J genes are TRBV7-3 and TRBJ2-3, with TRBD1 matching over 7 bases. V trimming: 5 bases; J trimming: 0 bases; junction bases outside the gene matches: 11. Germline V gives CDR1 SGHTA, CDR2 FQGTGA. This CDR3 region has 17 residues. CDR3 in amino acids: CASSTKRTGGSTDTQYF. The CDR3 DNA follows: TGTGCCAGCAGCACAAAACGGACAGGAGGTAGCACAGATACGCAGTATTTT.

The table lists this clone with a few counts. This specimen includes other DNA sequences encoding the same CDR3. This rearrangement joins TRBV12-3 or TRBV12-4 to TRBJ1-1; tentative D call: TRBD1 (5 bases). V was cut by 4 bases and J by 3 bases, with 12 bases left in between. The CDR3 has 14 residues. The CDR3 coding sequence is TGTGCCAGCAGTTCGGGACTTGGCTACACTGAAGCTTTCTTT. This translates into CASSSGLGYTEAFF.

The rearrangement links TRBV4-3 to TRBJ1-2; unclear D gene. The CDR3 length is 13 residues. Trimming left V 3 bases short and J 6 bases short, with 11 bases between. The V gene's germline CDR1 is LGHNA and CDR2 YSLEER. The CDR3 spells CASSHKVGDGYTF. The CDR3 DNA follows: TGCGCCAGCAGCCATAAGGTCGGGGATGGCTACACCTTC.